This T cell receptor beta chain stems from a study of cytomegalovirus exposure and HLA in healthy donors. Study details: Within an early data release were roughly 83 million unique TCRs drawn from HLA-typed donors. Study-level results: Some V segments (TRBV6-2 and TRBV6-3 among them) were excluded as indistinguishable. HLA-A and HLA-B allele assignments for most subjects were reportedly predicted accurately using TCR beta sequences.

Primers: 60 Vbeta forward and 13 Jbeta reverse. Using immunoSEQ multiplex PCR, the repertoire was profiled, and TCRdb retains in-frame clones only, with some absent. Here the sample spans about 200,000 clones, 76% being singletons. Germline V lookup: CDR1 MNHEY, CDR2 SMNVEV (reference sequence). V gave up 4 bases and J gave up 2 bases, with 9 bases separating them. CDR3 length: 13 residues. Concerning this clone: Its target is unknown.

The V call is TRBV27, the J call TRBJ2-7, with TRBD1 as a possible D gene (5 bases). This clonotype was sampled from a young man in good health and CMV-seronegative. Material: PBMCs. In DNA form, the CDR3 reads TGTGCCAGCAGTTCGACAGATGCCTACGAGCAGTACTTC. Encoded protein: CASSSTDAYEQYF.